These T cell receptor beta chains were read from a single sample in a study of blood T cell repertoires in COVID-19. The table came from immunoSEQ multiplex PCR; TCRdb's copy has only in-frame clones and leaves some out. The table includes around 300,000 clones, 83% detected once. The source material was peripheral blood. The source is a woman in her fifties or sixties who had recovered from COVID-19. CDR3s include the opening cysteine and the closing phenylalanine or tryptophan. The D gene is left open where the match is weak. Expanded clones are given a class, and other clones once, few, many or no size at all.

clone size,V gene,J gene,D gene,CDR3 DNA,CDR3 protein
.,TRBV6-5,TRBJ2-7,TRBD1,TGTGCCAGCAGCCGCCAGGGGGACGCCGCCTACGAGCAGTACTTC,CASSRQGDAAYEQYF
.,TRBV7-8,TRBJ2-4,TRBD1,TGTGCCAGCAGCTTAGGTGGGACAGGGATTCCCAAAAACATTCAGTACTTC,CASSLGGTGIPKNIQYF
.,TRBV7-9,TRBJ2-1,TRBD2,TGTGCCAGCAGCCCGAGCGGGGGGGCCTACAATGAGCAGTTCTTC,CASSPSGGAYNEQFF
.,TRBV5-5,TRBJ1-4,.,TGTGCCAGCAGCTTCGCACGGAGTTTGTCCTCAACTAATGAAAAACTGTTTTTT,CASSFARSLSSTNEKLFF
.,TRBV9,TRBJ2-7,TRBD2,TGTGCCAGCAGCTCCGGGGGGTCCTACGAGCAGTACTTC,CASSSGGSYEQYF
few,TRBV5-6,TRBJ2-1,.,TGTGCCAGCAGCTCGGACATTTCATCCTACAATGAGCAGTTCTTC,CASSSDISSYNEQFF
.,TRBV2,TRBJ2-7,.,TGTGCCAGCAGGAGGCAGGGTGCCTACGAGCAGTACTTC,CASRRQGAYEQYF
.,TRBV4-2,TRBJ2-2,.,TGTGCCAGCAGCCAAGAAGGGGGTAGACCTAGCGGGGAGCTGTTTTTT,CASSQEGGRPSGELFF
.,TRBV29-1,TRBJ2-3,.,TGCAGCGCCGAGGGTAGCGGCACAGATACGCAGTATTTT,CSAEGSGTDTQYF
few,TRBV7-8,TRBJ1-5,TRBD1,TGTGCCAGCAGCCCACAGGGGGCCCAGCCCCAGCATTTT,CASSPQGAQPQHF